The clone carrying this T cell receptor beta chain was detected a few times. A junction boundary mismatches the germline segment, possibly from a read error. Here immunoSEQ multiplex PCR was the method, and the copy in TCRdb shows in-frame clones only, minus some. The sample lists some 95,000 clones, over 60% seen once, with roughly 7.3% in the top ten. This specimen belongs to a study of blood T cell repertoires in COVID-19. Germline lookup yields CDR1 SSHAT and CDR2 FNYEAQ (reference sequence). This CDR3 is 15 amino acids long. This chain joins TRBV7-7 and TRBJ2-5, with 7 bases lining up with TRBD2. The origin of this receptor is a man between 65 and 85 years old with acute or convalescent COVID-19. The sample comprised peripheral blood. CDR3 sequence: CASSSQPGGGETQYF. In nucleotides, the CDR3 is TGTGCTAGCAGCTCTCAACCAGGCGGGGGTGAGACCCAGTACTTC.